One sample yielded the 7 T cell receptor beta chains listed below, sequenced in a study of cytomegalovirus exposure and HLA in healthy donors. The PCR made use of 60 Vbeta and 13 Jbeta primers. Sequencing was performed with immunoSEQ multiplex PCR; in TCRdb, only in-frame clones are kept and a portion is missing. The repertoire holds over 150,000 clones, more than 60% seen once, with just under 5% in the top ten. What was sequenced was PBMCs. All receptors derive from a male donor in good health and CMV-seronegative.

The genes are TRBV4-2 and TRBJ2-2, with 8 bases that match TRBD1. The CDR3 spans 17 residues. Per germline, CDR1 LGHNA and CDR2 YNFKEQ. V trimming: 3 bases; J trimming: 0 bases; junction bases outside the gene matches: 6. The CDR3 coding sequence is TGTGCCAGCAGCCAGTCCAAACAGGGGGCGAACACCGGGGAGCTGTTTTTT. It yields the protein CASSQSKQGANTGELFF.

The rearrangement joins TRBV4-1 to TRBJ1-2; 7 nucleotides align to TRBD1. Germline trimming cut 2 bases from V and 2 bases from J; bases unmatched to any gene: 8. The CDR3 consists of 16 residues. Germline CDR1 and CDR2: MGHRA and YSYEKL. The CDR3 region is CASSQPQTGINYGYTF. CDR3 bases: TGCGCCAGCAGCCAACCCCAGACAGGGATAAACTATGGCTACACCTTC.

V gene TRBV28 combines with J gene TRBJ1-5; 9 positions match TRBD1. Germline assignment: CDR1 MDHEN and CDR2 SYDVKM. The CDR3 length is 15 residues. Trimming removed 3 bases from V and 4 bases from J; junction bases left unmatched: 4. The CDR3 spells CASSLGDRENQPQHF. The CDR3 nucleotides read TGTGCCAGCAGTTTGGGGGACAGGGAAAATCAGCCCCAGCATTTT.

The J gene is TRBJ2-3, the V gene TRBV5-1, with a tentative D call TRBD1 (6 bases). The CDR3 is 16 amino acids. V lost 0 bases and J lost 2, with 13 bases in between. Germline values: CDR1 SGHRS, CDR2 YFSETQ. CDR3 in amino acids: CASSLAGPGVTDTQYF. The DNA for the CDR3 is TGCGCCAGCAGCTTGGCTGGCCCAGGGGTCACAGATACGCAGTATTTT.

This clone was found a few times. The CDR3 is CASSPQVNTEAFF. CDR3 sequence (DNA): TGTGCCAGTAGTCCCCAGGTGAACACTGAAGCTTTCTTT. The rearrangement links TRBV19 to TRBJ1-1; D unclear. The CDR3 loop spans 13 amino acids. V lost 5 bases and J 0 bases, leaving 7 bases between the germline ends. Germline CDR1 reads LNHDA; CDR2 reads SQIVND (reference sequence).

This rearrangement joins TRBV6-6 to TRBJ1-5; D not resolved. In germline, CDR1 is MNHNY, CDR2 SVGAGI (reference sequence). The CDR3 extends over 12 amino acids. V was trimmed by 2 bases and J by 6 bases, leaving 5 bases between them. The DNA for the CDR3 is TGTGCCAGCAGTTACGAGGGTCAGCCCCAGCATTTT. This sequence encodes CASSYEGQPQHF.

This clone has only one observation. The J gene is TRBJ2-2, the V gene TRBV4-3, with 7 bases that match TRBD2. V lost 3 bases and J lost 5; bases outside the gene matches: 6. This CDR3 is 15 amino acids long. Germline V gene lookup returns CDR1 LGHNA and CDR2 YSLEER. CDR3 in DNA: TGCGCCAGCAGCCAGGGGAGGGTGAGAACCGGGGAGCTGTTTTTT. This gives the protein CASSQGRVRTGELFF.